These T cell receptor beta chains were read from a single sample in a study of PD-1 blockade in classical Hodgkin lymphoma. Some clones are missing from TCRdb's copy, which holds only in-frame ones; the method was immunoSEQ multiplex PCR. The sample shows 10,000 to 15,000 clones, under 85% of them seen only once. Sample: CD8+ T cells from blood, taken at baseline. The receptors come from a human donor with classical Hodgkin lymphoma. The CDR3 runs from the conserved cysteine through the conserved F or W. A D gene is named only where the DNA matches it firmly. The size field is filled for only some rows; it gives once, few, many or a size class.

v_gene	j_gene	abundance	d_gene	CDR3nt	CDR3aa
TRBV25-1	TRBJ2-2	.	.	TGTGCCAGCAGTGAATGGGGAGGGGGCGAGACCGGGGAGCTGTTTTTT	CASSEWGGGETGELFF
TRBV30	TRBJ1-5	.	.	TGTGCCTGGAGTGTTGAAGGGGCCGGGTTTTATAGCAATCAGCCCCAGCATTTT	CAWSVEGAGFYSNQPQHF
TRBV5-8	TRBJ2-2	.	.	TGTGCCAGCAGCTTGGCCGACGACACCGGGGAGCTGTTTTTT	CASSLADDTGELFF
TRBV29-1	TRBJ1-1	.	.	TGCAGCGTTAGGGCAGGGAACACTGAAGCTTTCTTT	CSVRAGNTEAFF
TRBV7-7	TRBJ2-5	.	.	TGTGCCAGCAGCTTAACGGAGGGCGGGGAGACCCAGTACTTC	CASSLTEGGETQYF
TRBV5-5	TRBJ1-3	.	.	TGTGCCAGCAGCTTGGGGCAGTTTTCTGGAAACACCATATATTTT	CASSLGQFSGNTIYF
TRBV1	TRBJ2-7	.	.	TGCACCAGCATTGAAGGAGGGCGGGGGACTTCCTACGAGCAGTACTTC	CTSIEGGRGTSYEQYF
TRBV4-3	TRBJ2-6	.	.	TGCGCCAGCACCCCAGGGTCTGGGGCCAACGTCCTGACTTTC	CASTPGSGANVLTF
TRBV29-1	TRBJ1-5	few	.	TGCAGTAACCGGCATTATAGCAATCAGCCCCAGCATTTT	CSNRHYSNQPQHF
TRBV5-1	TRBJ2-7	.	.	TGCGCCAGCAGCTCCGGGACTCACTACGAGCAGTACTTC	CASSSGTHYEQYF
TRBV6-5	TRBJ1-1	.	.	TGTGCCAGCAGTTACGGTAGGGGGGGAACTGAAGCTTTCTTT	CASSYGRGGTEAFF
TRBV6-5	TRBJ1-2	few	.	TGTGCCAGCCATGTAGCTCCGGGGGCGGCTTATGGCTACACCTTC	CASHVAPGAAYGYTF
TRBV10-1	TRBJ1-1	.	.	TGCGCCAGCAGTGAGAGTCCGACAGCCTTAGAAGCTTTCTTT	CASSESPTALEAFF
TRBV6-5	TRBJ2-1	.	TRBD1	TGTGCCAGCACCCGACAGGGATACAATGAGCAGTTCTTC	CASTRQGYNEQFF
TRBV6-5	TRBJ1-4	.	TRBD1	TGTGCCAGCAGTTATGGGGACAGGGAAACTGAAAAACTGTTTTTT	CASSYGDRETEKLFF
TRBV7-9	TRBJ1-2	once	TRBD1	TGTGCCAGCGGCGTGGGACAGTCAGTCTATGGCTACACCTTC	CASGVGQSVYGYTF
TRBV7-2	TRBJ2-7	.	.	TGTGCCAGCAGCTTACTCGGAGGAACCAGGGACTACGAGCAGTACTTC	CASSLLGGTRDYEQYF
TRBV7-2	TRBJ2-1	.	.	TGTGCCAGCAGCTTATTTATGGACTTGCCCTACAATGAGCAGTTCTTC	CASSLFMDLPYNEQFF
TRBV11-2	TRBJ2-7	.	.	TGTGCCAGCAGCTCTGGGCTCCCCGGGCAGTACTTC	CASSSGLPGQYF
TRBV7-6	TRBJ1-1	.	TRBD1	TGTGCCAGCAGCTTAGGTGGGGACAGGGGTGGGACTGAAGCTTTCTTT	CASSLGGDRGGTEAFF
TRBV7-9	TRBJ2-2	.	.	TGTGCCAGCAGCCCGGGACAAGTTCACACCGGGGAGCTGTTTTTT	CASSPGQVHTGELFF
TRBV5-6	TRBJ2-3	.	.	TGTGCCAGCAGCTTGAGGGAGGGGGACACCCGGGAGGATACGCAGTATTTT	CASSLREGDTREDTQYF
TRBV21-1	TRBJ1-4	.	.	TGTGCCAGCAGCAAAGAGGGTGTCATTCTTGGTAATGAAAAACTGTTTTTT	CASSKEGVILGNEKLFF
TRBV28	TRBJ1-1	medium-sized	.	TGTGCCAGCAGTTTTGGTCTGGGCCCGCCGAACACTGAAGCTTTCTTT	CASSFGLGPPNTEAFF
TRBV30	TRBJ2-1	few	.	TGTGCCTGGAGTGGAGACAGAGGTTACAATGAGCAGTTCTTC	CAWSGDRGYNEQFF
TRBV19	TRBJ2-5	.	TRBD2	TGTGCCAGTAGCCCGACTAGCGGGGGGACCCAAGAGACCCAGTACTTC	CASSPTSGGTQETQYF
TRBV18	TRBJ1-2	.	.	TGTGCCAGCTCCTTCTCAGTCCCCGGAATCTATGGCTACACCTTC	CASSFSVPGIYGYTF
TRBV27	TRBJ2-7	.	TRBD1	TGTGCCAGCAGTCTGCTGGGACAGGGGGCATACGAGCAGTACTTC	CASSLLGQGAYEQYF
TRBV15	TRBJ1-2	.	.	TGTGCCACCAGCAGAGAACGGGACGGAGACTATGGCTACACCTTC	CATSRERDGDYGYTF
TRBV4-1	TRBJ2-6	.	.	TGCGCCAGCAGCCAAGATCGGGGGCTCGGTCAGAGGGCCAACGTCCTGACTTTC	CASSQDRGLGQRANVLTF
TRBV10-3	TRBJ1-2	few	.	TGTGCCATCAGTGAGTCCCAGGAGGCCTATGGCTACACCTTC	CAISESQEAYGYTF
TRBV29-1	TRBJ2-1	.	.	TGCAGCGTTGAAGTGGCTGCCGCAAATGAGCAGTTCTTC	CSVEVAAANEQFF
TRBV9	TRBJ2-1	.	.	TGTGCCAGCAGCGTAGAGATGTACAATGAGCAGTTCTTC	CASSVEMYNEQFF
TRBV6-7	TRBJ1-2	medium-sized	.	TGTGCCAGCAGTGGGGGGGCAGTCTTC	CASSGGAVF
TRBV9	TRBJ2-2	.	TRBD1	TGTGCCAGTGGGGACAGAGCGAACACCGGGGAGCTGTTTTTT	CASGDRANTGELFF
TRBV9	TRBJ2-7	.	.	TGTGCCAGCACCCCAAACGAACTAGCCTACGAGCAGTACTTC	CASTPNELAYEQYF
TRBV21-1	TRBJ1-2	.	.	TGTGCCAGCAGCAAAGCGACCAGGGACCCCTATGGCTACACCTTC	CASSKATRDPYGYTF
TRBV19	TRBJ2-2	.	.	TGTGCCAGTAGTACCCGGAGGATCGGGGAGCTGTTTTTT	CASSTRRIGELFF
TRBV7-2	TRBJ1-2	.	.	TGCGCCAGCAGCCAATATAAGGACTATGGCTACACCTTC	CASSQYKDYGYTF
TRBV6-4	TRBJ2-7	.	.	TGTGCCAGCTGGGTCGACGGCTCCTACGAGCAGTACTTC	CASWVDGSYEQYF
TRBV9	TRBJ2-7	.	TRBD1	TGTGCCAGCAGCGTAGAGGGACAGGGGTACTACGAGCAGTACTTC	CASSVEGQGYYEQYF
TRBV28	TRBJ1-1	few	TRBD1	TGTGCCAGCAGTTCACCGTCCGGGACAGGATCCTTCCTGAACACTGAAGCTTTCTTT	CASSSPSGTGSFLNTEAFF
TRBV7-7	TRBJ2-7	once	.	TGTGCCAGCAGCTTAAGGGGAGGCTACGAGCAGTACTTC	CASSLRGGYEQYF
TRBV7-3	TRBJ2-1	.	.	TGTGCCAGCAGCTTAGGGAATGAGCAGTTCTTC	CASSLGNEQFF
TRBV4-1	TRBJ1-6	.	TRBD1	TGCGCCAGCAGCCAAGGGACAGGGGACTCTTCACCCCTCCACTTT	CASSQGTGDSSPLHF
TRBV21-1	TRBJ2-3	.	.	TGTGCCAGCAGCAAAGAAGGGACAGGGGGCTCCCTATCAGATACGCAGTATTTT	CASSKEGTGGSLSDTQYF
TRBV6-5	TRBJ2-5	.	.	TGTGCCAGCAACTCCGGAGCCAATCTCCAAGAGACCCAGTACTTC	CASNSGANLQETQYF
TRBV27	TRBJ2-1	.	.	TGTGCCAGCAGTTCGTTTTCGGACTCCGCCAATGAGCAGTTCTTC	CASSSFSDSANEQFF
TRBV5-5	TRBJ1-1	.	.	TGTGCCAGCAGCCTTCGGACGGACTTACGGGGGATCGCTGAAGCTTTCTTT	CASSLRTDLRGIAEAFF
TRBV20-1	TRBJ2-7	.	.	TGCAGTGCTAGAAGACAGGTCGAGCAGTACTTC	CSARRQVEQYF
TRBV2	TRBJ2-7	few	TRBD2	TGTGCCGGCCAGAATAGCGGGGGGAACTTTCTCGAGCAGTACTTC	CAGQNSGGNFLEQYF
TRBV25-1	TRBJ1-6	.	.	TGTGCCAGCAGTGGGAGCGGGAAAATGAATTCACCCCTCCACTTT	CASSGSGKMNSPLHF
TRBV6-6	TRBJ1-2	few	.	TGTGCCAGCAGTTCGAGCGGAGGGGGGGATGGCTACACCTTC	CASSSSGGGDGYTF
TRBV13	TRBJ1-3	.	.	TGTGCCAGCAGCTTTGGCGGAGCGAGTATAAACACCATATATTTT	CASSFGGASINTIYF
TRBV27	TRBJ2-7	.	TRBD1	TGTGCCAGCAGTTTATCGGGACAGGCCGGATTATACGAGCAGTACTTC	CASSLSGQAGLYEQYF
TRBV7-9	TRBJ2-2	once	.	TGTGCCAGCAGATCCGGGACAATAGACACCGGGGAGCTGTTTTTT	CASRSGTIDTGELFF
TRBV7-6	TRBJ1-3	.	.	TGTGCCAGCAGCTTAGAAGTATCTCTACCCGACTCTGGAAACACCATATATTTT	CASSLEVSLPDSGNTIYF